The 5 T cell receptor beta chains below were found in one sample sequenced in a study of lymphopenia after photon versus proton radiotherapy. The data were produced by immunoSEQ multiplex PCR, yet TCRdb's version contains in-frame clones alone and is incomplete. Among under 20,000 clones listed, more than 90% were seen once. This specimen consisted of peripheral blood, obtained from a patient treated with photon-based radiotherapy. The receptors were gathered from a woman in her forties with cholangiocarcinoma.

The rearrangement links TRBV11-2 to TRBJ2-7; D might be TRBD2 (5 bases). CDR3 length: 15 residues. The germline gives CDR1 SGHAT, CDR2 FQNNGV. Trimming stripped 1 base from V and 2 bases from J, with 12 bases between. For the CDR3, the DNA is TGTGCCAGCAGCTTAGCGTCCCTAGCCCCCTACGAGCAGTACTTC. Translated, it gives CASSLASLAPYEQYF.

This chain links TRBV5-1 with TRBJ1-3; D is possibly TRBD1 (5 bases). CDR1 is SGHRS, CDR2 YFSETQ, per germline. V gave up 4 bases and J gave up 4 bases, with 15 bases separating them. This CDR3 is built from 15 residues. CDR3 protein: CASSLRRGSGNTIYF. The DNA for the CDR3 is TGCGCCAGCAGCCTCCGGCGGGGCTCGGGAAACACCATATATTTT.

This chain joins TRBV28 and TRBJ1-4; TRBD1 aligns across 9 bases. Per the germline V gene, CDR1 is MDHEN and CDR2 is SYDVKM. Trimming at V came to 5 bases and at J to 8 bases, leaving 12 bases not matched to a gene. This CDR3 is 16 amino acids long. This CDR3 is CASSHQTQGAWEKLFF. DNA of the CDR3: TGTGCCAGCAGTCATCAGACACAGGGGGCGTGGGAAAAACTGTTTTTT.

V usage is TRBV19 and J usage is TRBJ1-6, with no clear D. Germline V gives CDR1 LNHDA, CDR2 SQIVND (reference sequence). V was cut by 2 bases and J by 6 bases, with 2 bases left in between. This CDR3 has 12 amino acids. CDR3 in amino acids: CASSIINSPLHF. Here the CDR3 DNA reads TGTGCCAGTAGTATAATTAATTCACCCCTCCACTTT. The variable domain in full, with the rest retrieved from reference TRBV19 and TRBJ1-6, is DGGITQSPKYLFRKEGQNVTLSCEQNLNHDAMYWYRQDPGQGLRLIYYSQIVNDFQKGDIAEGYSVSREKKESFPLTVTSAQKNPTAFYLCASSIINSPLHFGNGTRLTVT.

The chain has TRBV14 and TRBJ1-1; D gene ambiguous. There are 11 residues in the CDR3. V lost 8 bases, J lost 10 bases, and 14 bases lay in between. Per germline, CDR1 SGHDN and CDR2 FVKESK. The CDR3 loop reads CASAGEFGAFF. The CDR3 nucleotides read TGTGCCAGCGCCGGGGAGTTTGGAGCTTTCTTT.